These 19 T cell receptor beta chains originate from one sample sequenced in a study of cytomegalovirus exposure and HLA in healthy donors. Assay: immunoSEQ multiplex PCR; the TCRdb copy retains only in-frame clones and omits some. Altogether some 130,000 clones are present, about 80% being singletons, with the ten largest covering 30%. The specimen sequenced was PBMCs. These receptors originate from a young man in good health and CMV-seropositive.

This clone was recorded once. This rearrangement joins TRBV6-5 to TRBJ2-1, with 7 bases fitting TRBD2. Germline V gives CDR1 MNHEY, CDR2 SVGAGI. The CDR3 has 15 residues. Trimming took 3 bases from V and 7 from J; bases not matched to a gene: 9. CDR3 in DNA: TGTGCCAGCAGTTATGTGGGAGGGCCTTCGAATGAGCAGTTCTTC. Translating gives CASSYVGGPSNEQFF.

The rearrangement uses TRBV18 and TRBJ2-1; 11 positions agree with TRBD1. Germline CDR1 is KGHSH and CDR2 is LQKENI. The CDR3 covers 15 residues. Losses at the gene ends were 6 bases for V and 8 bases for J; bases not matched to a gene: 9. CDR3 loop: CASSRGDRGRDEQFF. CDR3 bases: TGTGCCAGCTCTCGCGGGGACAGGGGGAGAGATGAGCAGTTCTTC.

The chain couples TRBV4-1 to TRBJ2-7; 11 bases are shared with TRBD2. V was pared by 0 bases and J by 3 bases, with 4 bases of the junction left unmatched. The CDR3 length is 16 residues. The V gene's germline CDR1 is MGHRA and CDR2 YSYEKL. CDR3 loop: CASSQDGTSGDYEQYF. The CDR3 DNA reads TGCGCCAGCAGCCAAGATGGGACTAGCGGAGACTACGAGCAGTACTTC.

The V call is TRBV6-1, the J call TRBJ2-7; 12 nucleotides agree with TRBD1. CDR1 and CDR2 from the germline V gene are MNHNS and SASEGT. This CDR3 region has 16 residues. Losses at the gene ends were 0 bases for V and 7 bases for J; bases not matched to a gene: 7. The CDR3 sequence is CASSEAMGQGAREQYF. CDR3 in DNA: TGTGCCAGCAGTGAAGCTATGGGACAGGGGGCTCGTGAGCAGTACTTC.

This chain links TRBV5-4 with TRBJ1-2; 10 nucleotides line up with TRBD1. The V gene end was trimmed by 4 bases and the J gene end by 7 bases; junction bases not matched to a gene: 7. Looked up from germline, CDR1 is SGHNT and CDR2 is YYREEE (reference sequence). This CDR3 region has 14 residues. Here the CDR3 reads CASSRGTGDFGYTF. In nucleotides, the CDR3 is TGTGCCAGCAGCCGTGGGACAGGGGATTTTGGCTACACCTTC.

This clone was seen a handful of times. The chain carries TRBV25-1 and TRBJ1-6, with 9 bases that match TRBD1. CDR3 length equals 16 residues. Germline CDR1 and CDR2: MGHDK and SYGVNS. Losses at the gene ends were 2 bases for V and 7 bases for J; bases not matched to a gene: 6. The CDR3 DNA reads as TGTGCCAGCAGTGAACAGGGACAGGGCCTCAATTCACCCCTCCACTTT. This sequence encodes CASSEQGQGLNSPLHF.

The chain's CDR3 is CASSRRGQGYGYTF. CDR3 nucleotides: TGTGCCAGCAGCCGAAGGGGACAGGGCTATGGCTACACCTTC. This chain joins TRBV27 and TRBJ1-2; TRBD1 matches 9 bases. The V gene end was trimmed by 6 bases and the J gene end by 4 bases; junction bases not matched to a gene: 6. CDR3 length: 14 residues. Germline V gene sequence: CDR1 MNHEY, CDR2 SMNVEV (reference sequence).

Concerning this clone: At one end, the junction sequence differs from germline, possibly due to a read error. The chain uses TRBV7-9 and TRBJ2-7; 12 bases fit TRBD1. Looked up from germline, CDR1 is SEHNR and CDR2 is FQNEAQ (reference sequence). The CDR3 totals 13 residues. The CDR3 region has the DNA TGTGCCAGCAGCTTAGGCCCCGGGACAGGGGGCTCCTTC. It yields the protein CASSLGPGTGGSF.

The gene calls are TRBV21-1 and TRBJ2-4; the D segment call TRBD1 is taken from the table without a DNA check. TRBV21-1 is a pseudogene segment. The CDR3 extends over 17 amino acids. Here the CDR3 DNA reads TGTGCCAGCAGTACTATCAAGGGGCCAGGGGCCAAAAACATTCAGTACTTC. It specifies CASSTIKGPGAKNIQYF.

The chain uses TRBV7-2 and TRBJ2-1, with 9 bases that match TRBD1. Germline lookup yields CDR1 SGHTA and CDR2 FQGNSA. This CDR3 has 15 residues. V trimming: 5 bases; J trimming: 11 bases; junction bases outside the gene matches: 13. The CDR3 nucleotides are TGTGCCAGCAGCCTCCTGGACAGGGGCCGACCGAAGCAGTTCTTC. The encoded protein is CASSLLDRGRPKQFF.

The rearrangement links TRBV6-5 to TRBJ2-7, with 9 bases aligning to TRBD1. The CDR3 length is 15 residues. The germline V gene has CDR1 MNHEY and CDR2 SVGAGI. J was trimmed by 5 bases and V by 8 bases; bases with no gene match: 13. CDR3 in amino acids: CASQGRDRGTNEQYF. CDR3 coding DNA: TGTGCCAGCCAGGGAAGAGACAGGGGGACAAACGAGCAGTACTTC.

The chain combines TRBV14 with TRBJ2-2; tentative D call: TRBD1 (6 bases). V was clipped by 0 bases and J by 5 bases, with 13 bases between them. Per germline, CDR1 SGHDN and CDR2 FVKESK. The CDR3 is made up of 16 amino acids. The DNA of the CDR3 is TGTGCCAGCAGCCAAGATGGGGGCTCGGTGACCGGGGAGCTGTTTTTT. It is translated as CASSQDGGSVTGELFF.

The rearrangement links TRBV4-1 to TRBJ1-1; 7 bases agree with TRBD1. Unmatched junction bases numbered 9, after V lost 0 bases and J lost 8 bases. The CDR3 runs to 15 residues. Per germline, CDR1 MGHRA and CDR2 YSYEKL. This chain's CDR3 is CASSQDLGQVPEAFF. CDR3 bases: TGCGCCAGCAGCCAAGATCTCGGACAGGTACCCGAAGCTTTCTTT.

This chain joins TRBV7-2 and TRBJ2-7; D perhaps matches TRBD1 (6 bases). Germline-derived CDR1 and CDR2 are SGHTA and FQGNSA. Trimming cost V 3 bases and J 3 bases, with 12 bases left between them. The CDR3 has 14 amino acids. CDR3 amino acids: CASSLGAQFYEQYF. CDR3 DNA: TGTGCCAGCAGCTTGGGGGCACAGTTCTACGAGCAGTACTTC.

This clone has a single count. J is TRBJ2-5 and V is TRBV5-4; TRBD2 agrees at 8 bases. The CDR3 totals 15 residues. Germline V CDR1 and CDR2: SGHNT, YYREEE (reference sequence). V dropped 4 bases and J dropped 5; count of bases not matched to a gene: 10. CDR3 nucleotide sequence: TGTGCCAGCAGCAAGGAAGCGGGAGCCCAGGAGACCCAGTACTTC. Its protein product is CASSKEAGAQETQYF.

The V gene is TRBV6-6, the J gene TRBJ1-1; TRBD1 is a possible D gene (5 bases). The CDR3 has 14 amino acids. Trimming removed 2 bases at V and 7 bases at J, with 14 bases between. CDR1 MNHNY and CDR2 SVGAGI come from the germline V gene (reference sequence). The CDR3 loop is CASSYARQNFEAFF. CDR3 DNA: TGTGCCAGCAGTTACGCCCGACAGAACTTTGAAGCTTTCTTT.

As to this clone: One end of the junction does not line up with germline, which may come from a read error. The chain links TRBV5-4 to TRBJ1-1; 9 bases line up with TRBD1. CDR3 length equals 13 residues. Germline CDR1 is SGHNT and CDR2 is YYREEE (reference sequence). The CDR3 reads CASATGGNPEAFF. CDR3 in DNA: TGTGCCAGCGCGACAGGGGGGAACCCTGAAGCTTTCTTT.

The chain employs TRBV28 and TRBJ2-3; D may be TRBD1 (6 bases). The CDR3 is made up of 13 amino acids. Trimming took 8 bases from V and 10 from J, leaving 19 bases between them. CDR1 MDHEN and CDR2 SYDVKM come from the germline V gene. The CDR3 here is CASSTGQKIPQYF. The CDR3 DNA reads as TGTGCCAGCTCTACAGGACAGAAGATACCGCAGTATTTT.

The rearrangement joins TRBV6-5 to TRBJ1-2; the D is unclear. The V and J ends lost 6 bases and 1 base respectively, with 9 bases between them. The germline V gene has CDR1 MNHEY and CDR2 SVGAGI. The CDR3 has 13 residues. CDR3: CASRSQDNYGYTF. The CDR3 nucleotides read TGTGCCAGCAGATCACAAGATAACTATGGCTACACCTTC.